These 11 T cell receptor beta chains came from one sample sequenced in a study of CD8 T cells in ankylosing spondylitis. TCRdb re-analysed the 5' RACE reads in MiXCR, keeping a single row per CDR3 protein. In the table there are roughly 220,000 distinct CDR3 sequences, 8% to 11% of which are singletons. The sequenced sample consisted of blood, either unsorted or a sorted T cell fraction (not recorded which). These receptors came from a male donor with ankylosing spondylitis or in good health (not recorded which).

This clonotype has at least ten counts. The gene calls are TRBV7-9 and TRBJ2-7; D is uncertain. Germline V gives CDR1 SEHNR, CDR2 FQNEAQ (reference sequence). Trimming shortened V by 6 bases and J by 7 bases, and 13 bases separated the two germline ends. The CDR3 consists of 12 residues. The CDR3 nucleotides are TGTGCCAGCAGTTCACTGGTCACGGAGCAGTACTTC. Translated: CASSSLVTEQYF.

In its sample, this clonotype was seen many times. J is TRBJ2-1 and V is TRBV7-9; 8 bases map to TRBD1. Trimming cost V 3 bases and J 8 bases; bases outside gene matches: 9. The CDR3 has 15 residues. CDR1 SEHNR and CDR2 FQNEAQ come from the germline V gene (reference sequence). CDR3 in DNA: TGTGCCAGCAGCTTCCCCCTGACAGGGGTAGATGAGCAGTTCTTC. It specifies CASSFPLTGVDEQFF.

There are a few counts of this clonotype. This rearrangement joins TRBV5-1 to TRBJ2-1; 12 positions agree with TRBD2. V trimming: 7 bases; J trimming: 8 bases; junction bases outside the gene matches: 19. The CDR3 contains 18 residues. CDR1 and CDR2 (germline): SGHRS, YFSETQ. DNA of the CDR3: TGCGCCAGCGGGGACGAGGCTAGCGGGGGGGCCGGCGGCCATGAGCAGTTCTTC. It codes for CASGDEASGGAGGHEQFF.

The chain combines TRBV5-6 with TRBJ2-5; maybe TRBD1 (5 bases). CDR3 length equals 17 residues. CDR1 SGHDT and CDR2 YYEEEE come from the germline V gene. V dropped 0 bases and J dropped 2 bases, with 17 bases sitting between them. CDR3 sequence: CASSLAGRTRLQETQYF. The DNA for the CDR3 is TGTGCCAGCAGCTTGGCCGGTAGGACACGGCTGCAAGAGACCCAGTACTTC.

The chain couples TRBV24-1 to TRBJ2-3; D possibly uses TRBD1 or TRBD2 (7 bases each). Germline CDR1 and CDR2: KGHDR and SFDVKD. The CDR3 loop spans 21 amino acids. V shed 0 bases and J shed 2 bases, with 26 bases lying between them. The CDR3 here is CATSDLHGGGETGQPTDTQYF. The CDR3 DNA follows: TGTGCCACCAGTGATTTGCATGGAGGGGGGGAGACGGGACAGCCCACAGATACGCAGTATTTT.

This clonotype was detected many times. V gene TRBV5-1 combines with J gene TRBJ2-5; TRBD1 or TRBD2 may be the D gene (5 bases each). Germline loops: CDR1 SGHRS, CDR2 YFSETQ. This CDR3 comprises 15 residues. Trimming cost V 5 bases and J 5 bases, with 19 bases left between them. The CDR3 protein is CASSPLPGTQETQYF. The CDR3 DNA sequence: TGCGCCAGCAGTCCACTTCCCGGGACCCAGGAGACCCAGTACTTC.

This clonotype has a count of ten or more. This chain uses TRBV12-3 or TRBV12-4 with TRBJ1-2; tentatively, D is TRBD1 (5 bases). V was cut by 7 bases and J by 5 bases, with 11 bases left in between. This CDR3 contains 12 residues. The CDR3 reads CASTMGGYGYTF. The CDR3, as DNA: TGTGCCAGCACCATGGGGGGATATGGCTACACCTTC.

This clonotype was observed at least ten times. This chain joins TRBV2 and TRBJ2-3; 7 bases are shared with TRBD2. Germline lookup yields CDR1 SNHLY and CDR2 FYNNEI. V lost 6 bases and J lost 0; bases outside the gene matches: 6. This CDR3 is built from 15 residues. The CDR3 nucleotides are TGTGCCAGCAGGCTGACTAGCTCTAGCACAGATACGCAGTATTTT. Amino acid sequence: CASRLTSSSTDTQYF. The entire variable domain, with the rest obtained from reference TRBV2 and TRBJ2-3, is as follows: EPEVTQTPSHQVTQMGQEVILRCVPISNHLYFYWYRQILGQKVEFLVSFYNNEISEKSEIFDDQFSVERPDGSNFTLKIRSTKLEDSAMYFCASRLTSSSTDTQYFGPGTRLTVL.

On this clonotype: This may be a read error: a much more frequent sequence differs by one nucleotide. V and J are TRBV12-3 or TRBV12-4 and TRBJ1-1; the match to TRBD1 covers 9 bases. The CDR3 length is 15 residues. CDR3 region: CASSLGTGGLFESFF. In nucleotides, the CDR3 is TGTGCCAGCAGTTTAGGAACAGGGGGCTTATTTGAATCTTTCTTT.

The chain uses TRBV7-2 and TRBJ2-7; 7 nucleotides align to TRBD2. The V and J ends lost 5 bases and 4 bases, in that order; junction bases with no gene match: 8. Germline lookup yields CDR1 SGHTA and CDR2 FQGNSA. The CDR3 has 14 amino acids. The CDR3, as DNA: TGTGCCAGCAGCCCAGAGCGGGGCGCTTACGAGCAGTACTTC. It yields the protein CASSPERGAYEQYF. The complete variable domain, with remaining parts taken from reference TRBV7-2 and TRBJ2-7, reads GAGVSQSPSNKVTEKGKDVELRCDPISGHTALYWYRQSLGQGLEFLIYFQGNSAPDKSGLPSDRFSAERTGGSVSTLTIQRTQQEDSAVYLCASSPERGAYEQYFGPGTRLTVT.

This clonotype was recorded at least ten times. CDR3 sequence: CASSDGGSSPLHF. CDR3 DNA sequence: TGCGCCAGCAGCGACGGGGGGAGTTCACCCCTCCACTTT. The rearrangement links TRBV5-1 to TRBJ1-6; TRBD1 might be the D (5 bases). Per the germline V gene, CDR1 is SGHRS and CDR2 is YFSETQ. Trimming removed 4 bases at V and 9 bases at J, with 11 bases between. The CDR3 is 13 residues long.